What follows is one T cell receptor (beta chain) and its context. The antigen is undetermined. Three rounds of nested PCR, following a modified ARM-PCR protocol, produced the TCRbeta library. One entry per CDR3 protein, called by TCRdb with MiXCR from the multiplex PCR reads. This table holds 98,000 or so distinct CDR3 sequences, about 80% found once. The data derive from a study of tumor and adjacent non-tumor tissue in lung cancer. RNA was extracted from bulk tissue without any cell sorting. More than 3 cm separated this lung sample from the edge of the tumor. The study's findings and limits: Top 100 clones took a larger repertoire share in normal lung.

Source material: distant non-tumor lung tissue. The TCR sequence derives from a man aged 60 to 75 with small cell lung cancer.

Here the CDR3 reads CACNLGVAGGYYYNEQFF. In nucleotides, the CDR3 is TGTGCCTGCAACTTAGGAGTAGCGGGAGGCTACTATTACAATGAGCAGTTCTTC. The chain joins TRBV11-2 to TRBJ2-1; the match to TRBD2 covers 10 bases. Trimming cost V 11 bases and J 4 bases; bases outside gene matches: 20. The CDR3 consists of 18 residues. The germline gives CDR1 SGHAT, CDR2 FQNNGV.